Described below is a single T cell receptor beta chain sequence and its context. Run at survey level, the immunoSEQ assay was version v3.0. Clones were read by immunoSEQ multiplex PCR, and TCRdb kept only the in-frame ones, dropping some. The table has about 39,000 clones, around 85% seen once; the top ten hold about 5.7%. These data are taken from a study of long-term antiretroviral therapy in people with HIV. Study at large: The earliest samples came about a decade before the 2015 immediate-ART recommendation.

Clinicians in the United States treated all participants with HIV. CDR1 is LNHDA, CDR2 SQIVND, per germline (reference sequence). There are 12 residues in the CDR3. Trimming pared 7 bases from V and 6 bases from J, leaving 13 bases between. The sequences come from unsorted PBMCs, collected 3.1 years after starting antiretroviral therapy. The source is a woman between 45 and 65 years old with HIV. The J gene is TRBJ2-7, the V gene TRBV19, with unresolved D. CDR3 DNA: TGTGCCAGTAAGGACGCGTCCCTCGAGCAGTACTTC. It codes for CASKDASLEQYF. The complete variable domain, with remaining parts taken from reference TRBV19 and TRBJ2-7, reads DGGITQSPKYLFRKEGQNVTLSCEQNLNHDAMYWYRQDPGQGLRLIYYSQIVNDFQKGDIAEGYSVSREKKESFPLTVTSAQKNPTAFYLCASKDASLEQYFGPGTRLTVT.